These 15 T cell receptor beta chains were sequenced from one sample in a study of blood T cells in healthy people across ages. Combining a sample-barcoded 5' primer with a J-beta primer mix, a second PCR ran for roughly 6 to 12 cycles. TCRdb reanalysed the 5' RACE reads using MiXCR and keeps one entry per CDR3 protein. The data contain just under 750,000 distinct CDR3 sequences, about 20% of them singletons. Sequences were obtained from blood. These receptor sequences come from a man aged 65-85 years in good health.

This clonotype was counted ten times or more. The chain is built from TRBV13 and TRBJ1-1; D is possibly TRBD1 (5 bases). V lost 5 bases to trimming and J lost 7 bases, with 20 bases between them. CDR1 and CDR2 from the germline V gene are PRHDT and FYEKMQ (reference sequence). The CDR3 is 15 residues long. The CDR3 nucleotides are TGTGCCAGCAGCCCACCGACAGTACTGGCTGGTGAAGCTTTCTTT. Protein product: CASSPPTVLAGEAFF.

This clonotype was detected a few times. The chain carries TRBV25-1 and TRBJ1-2, with D tentatively TRBD1 (6 bases). The CDR3 extends over 12 amino acids. V was cut by 4 bases and J by 8 bases, with 11 bases left in between. CDR1 and CDR2 from the germline V gene are MGHDK and SYGVNS. In DNA, the CDR3 is TGTGCCAGCAGTGTAACCAGGGGCGGCTACACCTTC. This translates into CASSVTRGGYTF.

This clonotype was counted ten times or more. This chain links TRBV11-3 with TRBJ2-4, with a possible D match to TRBD1 (6 bases). This CDR3 region has 15 residues. CDR1 is SGHNT, CDR2 YENEEA, per germline. Trimming took 0 bases from V and 6 from J, leaving 12 bases between them. The CDR3 region has the DNA TGTGCCAGCAGCTTAGAGGGTTTACAGGGAAACATTCAGTACTTC. This gives the protein CASSLEGLQGNIQYF.

V is TRBV29-1 and J is TRBJ2-1; TRBD2 agrees at 8 bases. The trim removed 3 bases at V and 7 bases at J, leaving 11 bases unmatched. CDR1 is SQVTM and CDR2 is ANQGSEA in the germline V gene. The CDR3 loop spans 15 amino acids. CDR3 nucleotide sequence: TGCAGCGTTGACAACGGGGGGGCCAAGGGGAATGAGCAGTTCTTC. Its translation is CSVDNGGAKGNEQFF.

This clonotype occurred a few times. The chain uses TRBV7-2 and TRBJ2-6, with D possibly matching TRBD1 (6 bases). The CDR3 runs to 18 residues. The V gene's germline CDR1 is SGHTA and CDR2 FQGNSA. Trimming removed 1 base from V and 3 bases from J, with 16 bases in between. The CDR3: CASSLVQGLRDGANVLTF. The CDR3 DNA sequence: TGTGCCAGCAGCTTAGTACAGGGTTTGAGAGATGGGGCCAACGTCCTGACTTTC.

This rearrangement joins TRBV7-8 to TRBJ2-7; TRBD2 matches 8 bases. With 5 bases clipped from V and 6 bases from J, the junction kept 9 bases outside the gene matches. CDR1 and CDR2 (germline): SGHVS, FQNEAQ. The CDR3 has 14 residues. CDR3 region: CASSPRTSFFEQYF. DNA for the CDR3: TGTGCCAGCAGCCCTCGGACTAGCTTCTTCGAGCAGTACTTC. Supplemented by reference TRBV7-8 and TRBJ2-7, the full variable domain reads GAGVSQSPRYKVAKRGQDVALRCDPISGHVSLFWYQQALGQGPEFLTYFQNEAQLDKSGLPSDRFFAERPEGSVSTLKIQRTQQEDSAVYLCASSPRTSFFEQYFGPGTRLTVT.

V usage is TRBV7-2 and J usage is TRBJ2-7; possibly TRBD1 or TRBD2 for D (6 bases each). The CDR3 loop spans 13 amino acids. Germline V lookup: CDR1 SGHTA, CDR2 FQGNSA. Between the trimmed V and J ends, which lost 5 bases and 7 bases, there was a span of 15 bases. For the CDR3, the DNA is TGTGCCAGCAGCCTGGAGGGACACCGGGAGCAGTACGTC. It codes for CASSLEGHREQYV.

The chain employs TRBV12-3 or TRBV12-4 and TRBJ2-3; 9 bases match TRBD2. The trim removed 1 base at V and 5 bases at J, leaving 4 bases unmatched. This CDR3 contains 15 residues. CDR3 coding DNA: TGTGCCAGCAGTTTAGGGCTAGCGGGGAAAGATACGCAGTATTTT. This encodes CASSLGLAGKDTQYF.

V usage is TRBV5-1 and J usage is TRBJ2-3; the match to TRBD1 covers 8 bases. This CDR3 is 16 amino acids long. V shed 4 bases, J shed 4 bases, and the junction held 11 bases outside the gene matches. Germline V gene sequence: CDR1 SGHRS, CDR2 YFSETQ. The CDR3 DNA reads TGCGCCAGCAGCATGGACAGGGTGGCTACGGCAGATACGCAGTATTTT. Its translation: CASSMDRVATADTQYF.

The CDR3 spells CASSFDRGSYEQYF. The CDR3 bases are TGTGCCAGCAGCTTTGACAGGGGTTCCTACGAGCAGTACTTC. The chain carries TRBV7-8 and TRBJ2-7; 8 nucleotides line up with TRBD1. Germline trimming cut 3 bases from V and 1 base from J; bases unmatched to any gene: 2. Germline CDR1 and CDR2: SGHVS and FQNEAQ. CDR3 length: 14 residues.

The genes are TRBV20-1 and TRBJ2-1, with D perhaps matching TRBD1 (5 bases). The end of the DNA aligns better with TRBJ2-7, so the J call may be wrong. The CDR3 sequence is 13 residues long. Germline lookup yields CDR1 DFQATT and CDR2 SNEGSKA (reference sequence). CDR3 in DNA: TGCAGTGCTGAGACAGAGAACTCCTACGAGCAGTACTTC. Translated: CSAETENSYEQYF.

For this clonotype: A read error is likely, as this CDR3 ends without the conserved phenylalanine or tryptophan. The DNA is omitted, as the CDR3 cannot be located on it reliably, and the CDR3 follows TCRdb's listing. The J gene is TRBJ2-3, the V gene TRBV28; the table's D call, TRBD1, has no DNA check behind it. Germline V CDR1 and CDR2: MDHEN, SYDVKM. The CDR3 length is 15 residues, termini included. The CDR3 is CASSPRDRGGVEQYL.

This clonotype came up a few times. The V gene is TRBV5-1, the J gene TRBJ2-1; 13 nucleotides line up with TRBD2. Trimming at V came to 6 bases and at J to 0 bases, leaving 3 bases not matched to a gene. The germline CDR1 and CDR2 sequences are SGHRS and YFSETQ. The CDR3 contains 16 residues. CDR3 in DNA: TGCGCCAGCAACAGACTAGCGGGGGGCTCCTACAATGAGCAGTTCTTC. Protein product: CASNRLAGGSYNEQFF.

The CDR3 sequence is CASYPSGRSDVGRIQYF. CDR3 DNA: TGTGCCAGCTACCCCTCGGGTAGAAGTGATGTTGGGCGCATTCAGTACTTC. V usage is TRBV27 and J usage is TRBJ2-4; D gene ambiguous. The CDR3 contains 17 residues. Germline V gene sequence: CDR1 MNHEY, CDR2 SMNVEV (reference sequence). Trimming shortened V by 8 bases and J by 9 bases, and 29 bases separated the two germline ends.

This clonotype showed up just once. V is TRBV18 and J is TRBJ1-4; no clear D. Germline assignment: CDR1 KGHSH and CDR2 LQKENI. Trimming left V 2 bases short and J 0 bases short, with 10 bases between. The CDR3 totals 16 residues. As DNA, the CDR3 is TGTGCCAGCTCACCAAACGCTATATCAACTAATGAAAAACTGTTTTTT. Residues: CASSPNAISTNEKLFF. The full variable domain, rest sourced from reference TRBV18 and TRBJ1-4, is NAGVMQNPRHLVRRRGQEARLRCSPMKGHSHVYWYRQLPEEGLKFMVYLQKENIIDESGMPKERFSAEFPKEGPSILRIQQVVRGDSAAYFCASSPNAISTNEKLFFGSGTQLSVL.